The 11 T cell receptor beta chains in this list originate from one sample, sequenced in a study of OX40 agonist ivuxolimab in advanced cancers. Libraries were prepared by immunoSEQ multiplex PCR; TCRdb keeps only in-frame clonotypes and omits some of them. The sample carries around 71,000 clones, roughly nine tenths recorded once. The sequencing used CD4+ or CD8+ T cells sorted from blood, collected in a trial of the OX40 agonist ivuxolimab. The receptors come from an adult with an advanced solid tumor such as melanoma, head and neck, liver or kidney cancer.

The V and J genes are TRBV19 and TRBJ1-5, with 7 nucleotides matching TRBD1. There are 14 residues in the CDR3. The germline V gene encodes CDR1 LNHDA and CDR2 SQIVND (reference sequence). Trimming removed 6 bases from V and 5 bases from J; junction bases left unmatched: 7. CDR3 DNA sequence: TGTGCCAGTAGCGGACAGGAGAAAGATCAGCCCCAGCATTTT. As protein: CASSGQEKDQPQHF.

The genes are TRBV5-1 and TRBJ1-2; 8 bases match TRBD1. CDR3 length equals 13 residues. CDR1 is SGHRS and CDR2 is YFSETQ in the germline V gene. Trimming took 5 bases from V and 6 from J; bases not matched to a gene: 6. The CDR3 region is CASRNDRGDGYTF. As DNA, the CDR3 is TGCGCCAGCAGAAACGACAGGGGTGATGGCTACACCTTC.

The chain couples TRBV7-8 to TRBJ2-7; 9 nucleotides line up with TRBD1. The CDR3 extends over 12 amino acids. The V segment lost 8 bases and the J segment 7 bases; nucleotides outside the gene matches: 6. Per the germline V gene, CDR1 is SGHVS and CDR2 is FQNEAQ. The CDR3 nucleotides are TGTGCCAGCGGGACAGGGTCTGGGGAGCAGTACTTC. This gives the protein CASGTGSGEQYF.

The chain has TRBV6-1 and TRBJ2-3, with D perhaps being TRBD1 or TRBD2 (5 bases each). This CDR3 spans 17 amino acids. V lost 2 bases and J lost 6, with 21 bases in between. Germline CDR1 is MNHNS and CDR2 is SASEGT. The CDR3 region has the DNA TGTGCCAGCAGTGAATCGGTTGTGAGGGGCCAAGTTGATACGCAGTATTTT. It yields the protein CASSESVVRGQVDTQYF.

This clone was seen a few times. The chain employs TRBV19 and TRBJ1-1, with 7 nucleotides matching TRBD1. The trim removed 7 bases at V and 1 base at J, leaving 12 bases unmatched. This CDR3 contains 16 residues. Germline V CDR1 and CDR2: LNHDA, SQIVND (reference sequence). The CDR3 loop is CASNPRRGDRNTEAFF. The CDR3 nucleotides read TGTGCCAGTAACCCGAGGAGGGGGGACAGGAACACTGAAGCTTTCTTT.

With regard to this clone: Other DNA variants within this sample encode the same CDR3. V gene TRBV27 combines with J gene TRBJ2-7; D is undetermined. Trimming took off 5 bases at V and 0 bases at J, with 14 bases between the two ends. This CDR3 spans 15 amino acids. CDR1 is MNHEY, CDR2 SMNVEV, per germline (reference sequence). CDR3 DNA sequence: TGTGCCAGCAGTCCGCAAGGCGTCACCTCCTACGAGCAGTACTTC. It specifies CASSPQGVTSYEQYF.

This clone was recorded once. V is TRBV28 and J is TRBJ2-1; 16 nucleotides line up with TRBD2. Germline V CDR1 and CDR2: MDHEN, SYDVKM. J gave up 14 bases and V 7 bases, and 20 bases lay outside the gene matches. The CDR3 is 18 amino acids. The CDR3 here is CASTPSHTPGLAGGREFF. CDR3 nucleotides: TGTGCCAGCACCCCCTCCCATACACCGGGACTAGCGGGAGGGAGGGAGTTCTTC.

This rearrangement joins TRBV6-5 to TRBJ1-1; D unclear. CDR1 is MNHEY and CDR2 is SVGAGI in the germline V gene. The CDR3 runs to 12 residues. The germline V and J ends were trimmed by 4 bases and 3 bases, with 6 bases remaining between them. In DNA form, the CDR3 reads TGTGCCAGCAGTTTTAAGGACACTGAAGCTTTCTTT. The encoded protein is CASSFKDTEAFF.

This chain links TRBV2 with TRBJ2-7; the D call may be TRBD1 or TRBD2 (5 bases each). The ends were cut back, 7 bases at V and 4 bases at J, with 17 bases in the middle. The CDR3 loop spans 14 amino acids. From germline, CDR1 is SNHLY and CDR2 FYNNEI. In nucleotides, the CDR3 is TGTGCCAGCAAAGCCCGGGCAGGGACGTACGAGCAGTACTTC. This codes for CASKARAGTYEQYF.

The chain recombines TRBV5-1 with TRBJ1-5, with D tentatively TRBD1 (5 bases). Germline CDR1 is SGHRS and CDR2 is YFSETQ. Trimming took off 0 bases at V and 5 bases at J, with 12 bases between the two ends. This CDR3 comprises 15 residues. Here the CDR3 DNA reads TGCGCCAGCAGCTTGGACGCGGGGGACGATCAGCCCCAGCATTTT. Its translation is CASSLDAGDDQPQHF.

The genes are TRBV30 and TRBJ1-3; a possible D gene is TRBD1 (5 bases). The germline V and J ends were trimmed by 1 base and 0 bases, with 13 bases remaining between them. The CDR3 runs to 16 residues. Germline loops: CDR1 GTSNPN, CDR2 SVGIG (reference sequence). In DNA form, the CDR3 reads TGTGCCTGGAGTGCCAGGACATCCTACTCTGGAAACACCATATATTTT. This codes for CAWSARTSYSGNTIYF.